The table lists the clone carrying this TCR beta chain with a count of one. CDR3 size: 13 residues. The V gene lost 7 bases and the J gene lost 5 bases, with 14 bases spanning the gap. The germline V gene encodes CDR1 MNHEY and CDR2 SMNVEV (reference sequence). The protocol was immunoSEQ multiplex PCR, while the TCRdb copy is restricted to in-frame clones and leaves out a portion. The table lists around 170,000 clones, around 94% of them singletons. This sample is part of a study of control samples from healthy donors and cancer patients. The TCR was taken from a man aged 25 to 40 in good health. The chain joins TRBV27 to TRBJ1-2; unclear D gene. Input material: blood. The CDR3, as DNA: TGTGCCAGCACCCCGGGCCCAGTGTATGGCTACACCTTC. Protein: CASTPGPVYGYTF.